The 6 T cell receptor beta chains below all came from one sample that was sequenced in a study of response to subunit inactivated influenza vaccine. MiXCR was run by TCRdb on the RT-PCR reads, yielding one entry per CDR3 protein. The sample lists 650,000 to 700,000 distinct CDR3 sequences, around a sixth occurring once. This sample comprised PBMCs from blood, obtained 11 to 12 days after vaccination. The receptors were sampled from a man aged 45 to 65 who received an inactivated influenza vaccine.

At least ten counts were recorded for this clonotype. This chain uses TRBV11-2 with TRBJ2-7; D gene ambiguous. The CDR3 loop spans 13 amino acids. CDR1 and CDR2 from the germline V gene are SGHAT and FQNNGV. V shed 1 base and J shed 1 base, with 5 bases lying between them. CDR3 nucleotides: TGTGCCAGCAGCTTAGGAGTTTCCTACGAGCAGTACTTC. Its translation: CASSLGVSYEQYF.

A few counts support this clonotype. The chain has TRBV7-9 and TRBJ2-7, with unresolved D. The CDR3 length is 11 residues. The germline V and J ends were trimmed by 5 bases and 6 bases, with 8 bases remaining between them. CDR1 SEHNR and CDR2 FQNEAQ come from the germline V gene (reference sequence). Here the CDR3 DNA reads TGTGCCAGCAGCGGGGATGGCGAGCAGTACTTC. It specifies CASSGDGEQYF.

This clonotype was detected many times. V and J are TRBV28 and TRBJ2-2, with D tentatively TRBD1 (6 bases). This CDR3 has 15 residues. Germline CDR1 MDHEN, CDR2 SYDVKM. V lost 7 bases and J lost 2, with 14 bases in between. Here the CDR3 reads CASKEQGLNTGELFF. In DNA, the CDR3 is TGTGCCAGCAAGGAACAGGGTCTTAACACCGGGGAGCTGTTTTTT.

This clonotype was seen once. The chain links TRBV6-1 to TRBJ2-7; 9 bases line up with TRBD1. V lost 5 bases, J lost 7 bases, and 9 bases stayed unmatched. The CDR3 is 14 amino acids. CDR1 and CDR2 (germline): MNHNS, SASEGT. Here the CDR3 DNA reads TGTGCCAGCAGTACAGGGGGCGCTTCGCTGGAGCAGTACTTC. This translates into CASSTGGASLEQYF.

This chain uses TRBV5-1 with TRBJ2-5; D gene uncertain. CDR1 SGHRS and CDR2 YFSETQ come from the germline V gene. Trimming left V 0 bases short and J 6 bases short, with 9 bases between. The CDR3 totals 13 residues. CDR3 region: CASSLDHSQTQYF. As DNA, the CDR3 is TGCGCCAGCAGCTTGGATCACAGCCAGACCCAGTACTTC. The full variable domain, with the rest looked up from reference TRBV5-1 and TRBJ2-5, is KAGVTQTPRYLIKTRGQQVTLSCSPISGHRSVSWYQQTPGQGLQFLFEYFSETQRNKGNFPGRFSGRQFSNSRSEMNVSTLELGDSALYLCASSLDHSQTQYFGPGTRLLVL.

The chain couples TRBV20-1 to TRBJ2-5, with D maybe TRBD2 (6 bases). V was trimmed by 1 base and J by 4 bases, leaving 13 bases between them. The CDR3 is 14 residues long. Per the germline V gene, CDR1 is DFQATT and CDR2 is SNEGSKA (reference sequence). CDR3 DNA sequence: TGCAGTGCTAGAGGCCTAGCGCTGCGAGAGACCCAGTACTTC. The encoded protein is CSARGLALRETQYF.